One and the same sample provided the 13 T cell receptor beta chains below, sequenced in a study of T cells in localized non-small cell lung cancer. Libraries were prepared by immunoSEQ multiplex PCR; TCRdb keeps only in-frame clonotypes and omits some of them. Here the sample spans about 52,000 clones, around three quarters being singletons. The sample was PBMCs, taken before any cancer treatment. The source is a woman aged 40 to 75 with stage II lung adenocarcinoma.

The rearrangement links TRBV28 to TRBJ2-5; D tentatively fits TRBD1 or TRBD2 (6 bases each). CDR3 length equals 16 residues. V lost 6 bases, J lost 0 bases, and 17 bases lay in between. The germline V gene has CDR1 MDHEN and CDR2 SYDVKM. CDR3: CASSPGKGGHQETQYF. The CDR3, as DNA: TGTGCCAGCAGCCCCGGGAAGGGGGGCCACCAAGAGACCCAGTACTTC.

The gene calls are TRBV2 and TRBJ2-3, with D perhaps matching TRBD2 (7 bases). V shed 0 bases and J shed 5 bases, with 15 bases lying between them. Germline V CDR1 and CDR2: SNHLY, FYNNEI. The CDR3 contains 16 residues. The CDR3 loop reads CASSEAEGGAVDTQYF. In nucleotides, the CDR3 is TGTGCCAGCAGTGAAGCTGAGGGGGGGGCGGTAGATACGCAGTATTTT.

The rearrangement uses TRBV18 and TRBJ2-7, with 10 nucleotides matching TRBD1. Trimming at V came to 6 bases and at J to 5 bases, leaving 10 bases not matched to a gene. CDR3 size: 15 residues. Looked up from germline, CDR1 is KGHSH and CDR2 is LQKENI. The CDR3 sequence is CASSLGIGTGDEQYF. In DNA, the CDR3 is TGTGCCAGCTCCCTTGGGATCGGGACAGGGGACGAGCAGTACTTC.

This sequence joins TRBV18 and TRBJ2-1, with 9 positions matching TRBD2. V shed 4 bases and J 7 bases; nucleotides not matched to a gene: 8. Germline V CDR1 and CDR2: KGHSH, LQKENI. CDR3 length equals 15 residues. CDR3: CASSQGAGGLNEQFF. CDR3 nucleotide sequence: TGTGCCAGCTCACAGGGAGCGGGGGGCCTAAATGAGCAGTTCTTC.

The gene calls are TRBV15 and TRBJ1-1; TRBD1 might be the D (5 bases). The CDR3 is made up of 16 amino acids. Between the trimmed V and J ends, which lost 3 bases and 4 bases, there was a span of 18 bases. CDR1 is LNHNV, CDR2 YYDKDF, per germline (reference sequence). CDR3 residues: CATSSNSPGMGTEAFF. Here the CDR3 DNA reads TGTGCCACCAGCAGTAACAGTCCAGGGATGGGCACTGAAGCTTTCTTT.

V and J are TRBV6-6 and TRBJ1-1, with D perhaps matching TRBD1 (6 bases). The CDR3 runs to 15 residues. Deletions cut 4 bases from V and 3 bases from J, with 15 bases between. The germline CDR1 and CDR2 sequences are MNHNY and SVGAGI (reference sequence). The CDR3 sequence: CASSSTGGADTEAFF. The CDR3 coding sequence is TGTGCCAGCAGTTCAACGGGGGGGGCCGACACTGAAGCTTTCTTT.

This clone was detected once. The gene calls are TRBV19 and TRBJ2-7; D is perhaps TRBD2 (5 bases). The CDR3 extends over 14 amino acids. Trimming stripped 3 bases from V and 0 bases from J, with 9 bases between. Germline assignment: CDR1 LNHDA and CDR2 SQIVND (reference sequence). CDR3 loop: CASSIRRSSYEQYF. Written as DNA, the CDR3 is TGTGCCAGTAGTATTAGGAGGAGCTCCTACGAGCAGTACTTC.

V and J are TRBV5-1 and TRBJ1-2; 7 nucleotides line up with TRBD1. The V gene's germline CDR1 is SGHRS and CDR2 YFSETQ. Losses at the gene ends were 4 bases for V and 8 bases for J; bases not matched to a gene: 14. This CDR3 spans 15 amino acids. The CDR3 bases are TGCGCCAGCAGCAGGGTCCCTGGACAGGTTGAGGGCTACACCTTC. Translated, it gives CASSRVPGQVEGYTF.

The genes are TRBV18 and TRBJ1-2; D unclear. Looked up from germline, CDR1 is KGHSH and CDR2 is LQKENI. Trimming removed 5 bases from V and 5 bases from J, with 9 bases in between. The CDR3 is 12 residues long. In DNA, the CDR3 is TGTGCCAGCTCATCGAATGGGTATGGCTACACCTTC. This codes for CASSSNGYGYTF. The variable domain in full, with the rest retrieved from reference TRBV18 and TRBJ1-2, is NAGVMQNPRHLVRRRGQEARLRCSPMKGHSHVYWYRQLPEEGLKFMVYLQKENIIDESGMPKERFSAEFPKEGPSILRIQQVVRGDSAAYFCASSSNGYGYTFGSGTRLTVV.

The chain uses TRBV6-5 and TRBJ2-7, with D perhaps TRBD2 (6 bases). CDR1 is MNHEY and CDR2 is SVGAGI in the germline V gene. The V end was cut by 2 bases, the J end by 3 bases, with 14 bases between. This CDR3 contains 15 residues. The CDR3 DNA follows: TGTGCCAGCAGTTACACCTTATCCGGGGGCTACGAGCAGTACTTC. Translating it yields CASSYTLSGGYEQYF.

The rearrangement joins TRBV2 to TRBJ2-2, with 9 bases fitting TRBD1. The CDR3 length is 17 residues. Germline CDR1 is SNHLY and CDR2 is FYNNEI. The V segment lost 5 bases and the J segment 1 base; nucleotides outside the gene matches: 8. CDR3 nucleotide sequence: TGTGCCAGCAGTCGACAGGGGGTTATGGGGAACACCGGGGAGCTGTTTTTT. It yields the protein CASSRQGVMGNTGELFF.

In this sample, this clone turned up a few times. J is TRBJ1-1 and V is TRBV29-1; tentative D call: TRBD1 (5 bases). Per germline, CDR1 SQVTM and CDR2 ANQGSEA. This CDR3 has 14 amino acids. Between the trimmed V and J ends, which lost 0 bases and 4 bases, there was a span of 12 bases. The CDR3 sequence is CSVEEGSQGTEAFF. For the CDR3, the DNA is TGCAGCGTTGAAGAGGGTTCGCAGGGCACTGAAGCTTTCTTT.

The chain carries TRBV7-8 and TRBJ2-7; D not certain. The V gene's germline CDR1 is SGHVS and CDR2 FQNEAQ. The CDR3 extends over 14 amino acids. V was shortened by 1 base and J by 0 bases, with 7 bases between the two germline ends. Written as DNA, the CDR3 is TGTGCCAGCAGCTTAGGCCAGCGCTCCTACGAGCAGTACTTC. Protein: CASSLGQRSYEQYF.